These 7 T cell receptor beta chains were sequenced from one sample in a study of CD8 T cells in ankylosing spondylitis. TCRdb re-derived calls from the 5' RACE reads in MiXCR, one entry per CDR3 protein. Here the sample spans roughly 230,000 distinct CDR3 sequences, roughly 18% being singletons. The sequenced sample was blood, either unsorted or a sorted T cell fraction (not recorded which). These receptors all stem from a male donor with ankylosing spondylitis or in good health (not recorded which).

V is TRBV5-6 and J is TRBJ1-1; D possibly corresponds to TRBD1 (6 bases). The V end was cut by 4 bases, the J end by 6 bases, with 10 bases between. This CDR3 comprises 12 residues. Germline V gives CDR1 SGHDT, CDR2 YYEEEE. DNA for the CDR3: TGTGCCAGCAGCGGGGGCAGGGCTGAAGCTTTCTTT. It yields the protein CASSGGRAEAFF.

Many counts were recorded for this clonotype. V and J are TRBV27 and TRBJ2-7; 7 bases are shared with TRBD1. The ends lost 1 base at V and 2 bases at J; junction bases unmatched: 2. The germline gives CDR1 MNHEY, CDR2 SMNVEV (reference sequence). This CDR3 comprises 14 residues. CDR3 sequence: CASSLYQGAYEQYF. In DNA, the CDR3 is TGTGCCAGCAGTTTATATCAGGGGGCCTACGAGCAGTACTTC.

This clonotype was picked up a small number of times. V is TRBV20-1 and J is TRBJ2-7; possibly TRBD1 or TRBD2 for D (5 bases each). Germline V gives CDR1 DFQATT, CDR2 SNEGSKA (reference sequence). Trimming pared 5 bases from V and 2 bases from J, leaving 19 bases between. This CDR3 comprises 15 residues. The CDR3 reads CSAGVGLASPYEQYF. For the CDR3, the DNA is TGCAGTGCTGGGGTGGGGCTAGCCTCCCCCTACGAGCAGTACTTC.

This chain links TRBV9 with TRBJ2-7; tentative D call: TRBD2 (6 bases). With 0 bases removed from V and 2 bases from J, the gap between germline ends came to 12 bases. The CDR3 length is 15 residues. The germline CDR1 and CDR2 sequences are SGDLS and YYNGEE. CDR3 nucleotide sequence: TGTGCCAGCAGCGTAGGGACGGGAGTTACCTACGAGCAGTACTTC. It codes for CASSVGTGVTYEQYF.

This clonotype was seen more than once but under ten times. The V and J genes are TRBV7-2 and TRBJ2-4; D may be TRBD2 (6 bases). CDR1 is SGHTA and CDR2 is FQGNSA in the germline V gene. Trimming took 2 bases from V and 0 from J, leaving 8 bases between them. The CDR3 runs to 15 residues. The chain's CDR3 is CASSLRDLAKNIQYF. CDR3 nucleotides: TGTGCCAGCAGCTTACGGGACTTAGCCAAAAACATTCAGTACTTC.

The CDR3 DNA follows: TGTGCCAGCAGTTACGGGCGAGAGCAGTACTTC. It specifies CASSYGREQYF. The J gene is TRBJ2-7, the V gene TRBV6-5; D ambiguous. This CDR3 region has 11 residues. The ends were cut back, 2 bases at V and 7 bases at J, with 6 bases in the middle. Germline-derived CDR1 and CDR2 are MNHEY and SVGAGI.

This clonotype has just a few counts. The chain joins TRBV18 to TRBJ2-5; unclear D gene. Per the germline V gene, CDR1 is KGHSH and CDR2 is LQKENI. This CDR3 comprises 11 residues. V was shortened by 6 bases and J by 0 bases, with 2 bases between the two germline ends. This chain's CDR3 is CASSNQETQYF. CDR3 nucleotides: TGTGCCAGCTCGAACCAAGAGACCCAGTACTTC.